This T cell receptor (beta chain) was recorded in a study of T cells after yellow fever vaccination. At the level of the study: The fractions with low cell numbers were processed using SMART-Seq v4 Ultra Low Input.

CDR1 SGDLS and CDR2 YYNGEE come from the germline V gene. The CDR3 runs to 12 residues. Trimming removed 10 bases from V and 5 bases from J; junction bases left unmatched: 7. From the 5' RACE reads, TCRdb called clonotypes with MiXCR, one entry per CDR3 protein. The sample consists of about 340,000 distinct CDR3 sequences, about 4% of them appearing once. The sequences come from PBMCs, collected 5 days after the yellow fever booster vaccination. The V call is TRBV9, the J call TRBJ2-5; 8 bases match TRBD2. The sequence came from a young man who received the YFV17D yellow fever vaccine. CDR3 nucleotide sequence: TGTGCCGGCCCCCCGGGGGGGGAGACCCAGTACTTC. Translated, it gives CAGPPGGETQYF. Filled out from reference TRBV9 and TRBJ2-5, the complete variable domain reads DSGVTQTPKHLITATGQRVTLRCSPRSGDLSVYWYQQSLDQGLQFLIQYYNGEERAKGNILERFSAQQFPDLHSELNLSSLELGDSALYFCAGPPGGETQYFGPGTRLLVL.